The present entry profiles one T cell receptor beta chain with its context. Its antigen is undetermined. Given the absence of the conserved phenylalanine or tryptophan at the CDR3 end, a read error is likely. RNA transcripts provided the source from which TCR beta CDR3 regions were amplified. First-round RT-PCR of the TCR CDR3 relied on the HTBI primer set. A single record per CDR3 protein comes from TCRdb applying MiXCR to the multiplex PCR reads. The sample has around 620,000 distinct CDR3 sequences; 15% to 20% are singletons. This entry belongs to a study of T cells in Graves' hyperthyroidism and ophthalmopathy. Study information: Peripheral blood draws took place at initial diagnosis, ahead of any treatment. Points from the study as a whole: Most clonotypes expanded in thyroid above 0.001 were likewise present in blood.

The CDR3 contains 15 residues. Germline lookup yields CDR1 MDHEN and CDR2 SYDVKM. Trimming removed 5 bases from V and 1 base from J; junction bases left unmatched: 7. Diagnosis relied on clinical symptoms, serum thyroxine and TRAb, thyroid ultrasound and orbital computed tomography. Sequencing was carried out using blood. This clonotype originated in a woman aged 25 to 39 with Graves' hyperthyroidism. This sequence joins TRBV28 and TRBJ1-1, with 7 bases fitting TRBD1. The CDR3: CASSAPGGANTEAFS. The CDR3 coding sequence is TGTGCCAGCAGTGCCCCAGGGGGAGCGAACACTGAAGCTTTCTCT.